This TCR beta chain was captured in a study of OX40 agonist ivuxolimab in advanced cancers. Study background: A history of anti-PD-1, anti-PD-L1 or anti-CTLA-4 therapy was acceptable, and roughly 40% had some.

CDR3 length: 17 residues. Germline-derived CDR1 and CDR2 are LNHDA and SQIVND (reference sequence). The V segment lost 3 bases and the J segment 0 bases; nucleotides outside the gene matches: 11. Using immunoSEQ multiplex PCR, the repertoire was profiled, and TCRdb retains in-frame clones only, with some absent. This table holds some 60,000 clones, roughly 86% found once. Material: CD4+ or CD8+ T cells sorted from blood, obtained in a trial of the OX40 agonist ivuxolimab. This receptor was obtained from an adult with an advanced solid tumor such as melanoma, head and neck, liver or kidney cancer. The gene calls are TRBV19 and TRBJ2-7, with TRBD1 matching over 7 bases. This chain's CDR3 is CASSMSARGFYSYEQYF. In nucleotides, the CDR3 is TGTGCCAGTAGTATGTCGGCCAGGGGGTTTTACTCCTACGAGCAGTACTTC.